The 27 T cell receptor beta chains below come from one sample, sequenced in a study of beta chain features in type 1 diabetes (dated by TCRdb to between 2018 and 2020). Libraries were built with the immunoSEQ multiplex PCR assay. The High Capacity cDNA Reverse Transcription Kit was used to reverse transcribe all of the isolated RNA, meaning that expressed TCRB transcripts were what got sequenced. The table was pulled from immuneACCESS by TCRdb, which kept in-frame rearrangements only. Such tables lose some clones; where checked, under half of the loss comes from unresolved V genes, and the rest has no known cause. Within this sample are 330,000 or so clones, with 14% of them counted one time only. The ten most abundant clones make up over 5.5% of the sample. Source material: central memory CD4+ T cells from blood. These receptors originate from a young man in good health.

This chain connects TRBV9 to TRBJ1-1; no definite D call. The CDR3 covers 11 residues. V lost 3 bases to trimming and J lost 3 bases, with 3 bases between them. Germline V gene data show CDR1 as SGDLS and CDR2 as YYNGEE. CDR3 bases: TGTGCCAGCAGCGGGGACACTGAAGCTTTCTTT. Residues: CASSGDTEAFF.

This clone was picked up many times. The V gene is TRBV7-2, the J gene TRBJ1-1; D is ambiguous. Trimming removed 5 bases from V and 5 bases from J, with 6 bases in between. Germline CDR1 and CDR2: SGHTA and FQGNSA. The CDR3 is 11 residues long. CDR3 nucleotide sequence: TGTGCCAGCAGCCCATATACTGAAGCTTTCTTT. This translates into CASSPYTEAFF.

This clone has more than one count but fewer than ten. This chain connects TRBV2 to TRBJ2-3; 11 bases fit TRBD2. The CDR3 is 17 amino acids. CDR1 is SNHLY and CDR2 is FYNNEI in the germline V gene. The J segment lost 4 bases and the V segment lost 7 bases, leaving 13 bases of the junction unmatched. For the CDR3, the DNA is TGTGCCAGCAAACCACAGTCCCTAGCGGGGGGCTCAGATACGCAGTATTTT. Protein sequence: CASKPQSLAGGSDTQYF. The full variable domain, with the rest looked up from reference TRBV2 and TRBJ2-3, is EPEVTQTPSHQVTQMGQEVILRCVPISNHLYFYWYRQILGQKVEFLVSFYNNEISEKSEIFDDQFSVERPDGSNFTLKIRSTKLEDSAMYFCASKPQSLAGGSDTQYFGPGTRLTVL.

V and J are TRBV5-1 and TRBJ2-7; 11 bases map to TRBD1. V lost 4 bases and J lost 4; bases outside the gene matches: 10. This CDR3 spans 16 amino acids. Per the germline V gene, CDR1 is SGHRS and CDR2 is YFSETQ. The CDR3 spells CASSPTGQGAGYEQYF. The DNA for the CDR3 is TGCGCCAGCAGCCCTACAGGACAGGGGGCGGGTTACGAGCAGTACTTC.

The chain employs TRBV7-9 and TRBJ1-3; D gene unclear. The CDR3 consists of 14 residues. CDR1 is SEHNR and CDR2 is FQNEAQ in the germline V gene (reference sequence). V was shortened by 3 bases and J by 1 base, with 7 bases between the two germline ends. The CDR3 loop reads CASSLGTSGNTIYF. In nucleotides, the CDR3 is TGTGCCAGCAGCTTGGGAACATCTGGAAACACCATATATTTT.

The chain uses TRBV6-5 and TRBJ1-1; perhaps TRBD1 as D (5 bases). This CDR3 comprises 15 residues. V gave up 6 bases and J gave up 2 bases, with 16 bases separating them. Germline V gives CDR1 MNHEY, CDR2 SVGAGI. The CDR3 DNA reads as TGTGCCAGCAGCGCCGGGGTGTGGGACAACACTGAAGCTTTCTTT. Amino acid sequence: CASSAGVWDNTEAFF.

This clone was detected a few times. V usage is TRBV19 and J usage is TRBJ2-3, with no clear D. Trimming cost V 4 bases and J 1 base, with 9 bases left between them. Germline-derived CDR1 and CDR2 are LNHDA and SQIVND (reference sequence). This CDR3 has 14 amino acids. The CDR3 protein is CASSKGWGTDTQYF. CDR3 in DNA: TGTGCCAGTAGTAAAGGGTGGGGCACAGATACGCAGTATTTT.

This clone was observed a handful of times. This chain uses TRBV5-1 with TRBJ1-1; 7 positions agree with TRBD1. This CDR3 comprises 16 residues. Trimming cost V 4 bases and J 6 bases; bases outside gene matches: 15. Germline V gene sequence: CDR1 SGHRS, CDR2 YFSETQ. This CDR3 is CASSPALQGGRSEAFF. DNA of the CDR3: TGCGCCAGCAGCCCGGCCCTCCAGGGGGGGAGGTCTGAAGCTTTCTTT.

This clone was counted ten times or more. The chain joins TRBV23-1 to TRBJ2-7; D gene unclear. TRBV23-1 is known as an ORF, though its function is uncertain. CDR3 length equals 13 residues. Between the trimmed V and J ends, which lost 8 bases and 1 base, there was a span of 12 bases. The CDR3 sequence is CASLSSESYEQYF. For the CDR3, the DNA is TGCGCCAGCCTTTCGTCGGAGTCCTACGAGCAGTACTTC.

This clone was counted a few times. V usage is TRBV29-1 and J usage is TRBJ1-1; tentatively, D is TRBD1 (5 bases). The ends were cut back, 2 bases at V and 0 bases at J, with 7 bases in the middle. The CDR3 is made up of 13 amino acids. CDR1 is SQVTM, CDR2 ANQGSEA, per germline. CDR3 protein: CSVEQGLNTEAFF. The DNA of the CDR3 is TGCAGCGTTGAACAGGGACTGAACACTGAAGCTTTCTTT.

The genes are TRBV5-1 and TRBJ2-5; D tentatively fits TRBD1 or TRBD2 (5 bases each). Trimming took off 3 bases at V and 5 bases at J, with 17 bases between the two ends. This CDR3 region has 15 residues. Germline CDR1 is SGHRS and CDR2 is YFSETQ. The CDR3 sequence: CASSYGTPDGETQYF. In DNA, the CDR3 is TGCGCCAGCAGCTACGGGACCCCCGACGGGGAGACCCAGTACTTC.

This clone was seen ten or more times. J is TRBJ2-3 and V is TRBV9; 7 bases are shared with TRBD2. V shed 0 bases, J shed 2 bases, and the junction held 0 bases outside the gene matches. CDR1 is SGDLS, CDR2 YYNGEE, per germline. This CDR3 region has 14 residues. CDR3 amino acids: CASSVGDYTDTQYF. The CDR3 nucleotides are TGTGCCAGCAGCGTAGGGGACTACACAGATACGCAGTATTTT.

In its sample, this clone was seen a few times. DNA for the CDR3: TGTGCCAGCAGCACCGGGGTGGCCAGGGAGAACACTGAAGCTTTCTTT. This sequence encodes CASSTGVARENTEAFF. The chain is built from TRBV9 and TRBJ1-1, with D possibly being TRBD1 (5 bases). CDR1 is SGDLS, CDR2 YYNGEE, per germline. V was trimmed by 4 bases and J by 1 base, leaving 17 bases between them. The CDR3 has 16 residues.

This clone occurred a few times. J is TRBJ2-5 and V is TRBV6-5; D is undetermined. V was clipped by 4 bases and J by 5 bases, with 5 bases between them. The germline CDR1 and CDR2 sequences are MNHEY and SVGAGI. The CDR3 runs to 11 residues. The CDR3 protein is CASSFTETQYF. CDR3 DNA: TGTGCCAGCAGTTTTACGGAGACCCAGTACTTC.

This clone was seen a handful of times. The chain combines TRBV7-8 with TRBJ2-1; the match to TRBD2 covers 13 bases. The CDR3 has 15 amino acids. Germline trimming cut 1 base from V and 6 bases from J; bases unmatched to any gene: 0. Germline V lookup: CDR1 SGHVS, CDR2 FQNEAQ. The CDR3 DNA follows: TGTGCCAGCAGCTTAGGGACTAGCGGGGGCAATGAGCAGTTCTTC. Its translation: CASSLGTSGGNEQFF. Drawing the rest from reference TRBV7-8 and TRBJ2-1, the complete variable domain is GAGVSQSPRYKVAKRGQDVALRCDPISGHVSLFWYQQALGQGPEFLTYFQNEAQLDKSGLPSDRFFAERPEGSVSTLKIQRTQQEDSAVYLCASSLGTSGGNEQFFGPGTRLTVL.

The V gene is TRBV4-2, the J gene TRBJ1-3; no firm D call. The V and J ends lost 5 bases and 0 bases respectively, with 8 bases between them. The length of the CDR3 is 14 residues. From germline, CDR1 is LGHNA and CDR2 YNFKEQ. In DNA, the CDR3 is TGTGCCAGCAGCTCGGGCTACTCTGGAAACACCATATATTTT. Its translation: CASSSGYSGNTIYF.

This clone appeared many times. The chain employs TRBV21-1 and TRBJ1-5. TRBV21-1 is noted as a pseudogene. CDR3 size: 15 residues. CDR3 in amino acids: CASDLTRDSNQPQHF. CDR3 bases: TGTGCCAGCGACCTAACTCGTGATAGCAATCAGCCCCAGCATTTT.

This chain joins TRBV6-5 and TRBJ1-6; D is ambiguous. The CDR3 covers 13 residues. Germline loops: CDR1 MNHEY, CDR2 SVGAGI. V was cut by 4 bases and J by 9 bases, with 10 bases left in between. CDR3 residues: CASSSMNGSPLHF. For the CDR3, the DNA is TGTGCCAGCAGTTCCATGAACGGTTCACCCCTCCACTTT.

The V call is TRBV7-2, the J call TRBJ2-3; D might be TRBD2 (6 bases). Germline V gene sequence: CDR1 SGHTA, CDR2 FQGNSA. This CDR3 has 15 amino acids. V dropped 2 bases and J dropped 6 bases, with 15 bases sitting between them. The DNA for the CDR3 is TGTGCCAGCAGCTTAAGGGGACTCGGGCCCGATACGCAGTATTTT. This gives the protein CASSLRGLGPDTQYF. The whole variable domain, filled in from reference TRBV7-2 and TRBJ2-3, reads GAGVSQSPSNKVTEKGKDVELRCDPISGHTALYWYRQSLGQGLEFLIYFQGNSAPDKSGLPSDRFSAERTGGSVSTLTIQRTQQEDSAVYLCASSLRGLGPDTQYFGPGTRLTVL.

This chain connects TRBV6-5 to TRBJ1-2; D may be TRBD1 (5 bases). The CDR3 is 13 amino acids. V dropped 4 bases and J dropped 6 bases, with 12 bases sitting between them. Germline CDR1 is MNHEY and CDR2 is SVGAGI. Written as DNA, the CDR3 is TGTGCCAGCAGTTGGGAACAGGAGGATGGCTACACCTTC. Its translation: CASSWEQEDGYTF.

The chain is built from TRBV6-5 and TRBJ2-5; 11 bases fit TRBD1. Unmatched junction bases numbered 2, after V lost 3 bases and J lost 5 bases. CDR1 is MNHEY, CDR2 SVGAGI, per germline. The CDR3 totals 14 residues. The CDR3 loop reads CASSYGQGAETQYF. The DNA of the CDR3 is TGTGCCAGCAGTTATGGACAGGGGGCTGAGACCCAGTACTTC.

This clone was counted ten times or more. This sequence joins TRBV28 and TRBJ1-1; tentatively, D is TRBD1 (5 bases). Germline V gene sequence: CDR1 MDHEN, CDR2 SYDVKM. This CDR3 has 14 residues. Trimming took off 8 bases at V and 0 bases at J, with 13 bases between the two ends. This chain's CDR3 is CASGEGPMNTEAFF. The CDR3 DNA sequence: TGTGCCAGCGGCGAGGGGCCCATGAACACTGAAGCTTTCTTT.

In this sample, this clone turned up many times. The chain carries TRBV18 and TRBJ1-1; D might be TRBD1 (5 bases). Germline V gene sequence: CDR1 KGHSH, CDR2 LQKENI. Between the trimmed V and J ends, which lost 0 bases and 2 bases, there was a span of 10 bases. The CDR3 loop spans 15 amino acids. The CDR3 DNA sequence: TGTGCCAGCTCACCACCGTCGAGGGGTAACACTGAAGCTTTCTTT. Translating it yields CASSPPSRGNTEAFF.

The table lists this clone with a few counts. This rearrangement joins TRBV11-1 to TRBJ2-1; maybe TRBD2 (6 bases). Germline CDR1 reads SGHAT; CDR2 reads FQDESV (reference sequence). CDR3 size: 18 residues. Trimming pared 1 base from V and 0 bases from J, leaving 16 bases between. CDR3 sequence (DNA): TGTGCCAGCAGCTTAGGGAGTAGCTGGGGGGTCTCCTACAATGAGCAGTTCTTC. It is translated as CASSLGSSWGVSYNEQFF.

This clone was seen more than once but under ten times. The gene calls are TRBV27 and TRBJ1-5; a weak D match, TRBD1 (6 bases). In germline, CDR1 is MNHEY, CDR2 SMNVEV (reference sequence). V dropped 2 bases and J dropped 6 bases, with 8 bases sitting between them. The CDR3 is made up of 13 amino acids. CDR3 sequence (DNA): TGTGCCAGCAGTTTAGGGGGCCTTCAGCCCCAGCATTTT. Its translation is CASSLGGLQPQHF.

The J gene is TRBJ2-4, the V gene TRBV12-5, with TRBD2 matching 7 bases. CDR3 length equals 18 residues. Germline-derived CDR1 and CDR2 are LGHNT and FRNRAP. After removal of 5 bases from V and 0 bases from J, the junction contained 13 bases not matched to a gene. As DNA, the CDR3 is TGTGCTAGTGGTCCGATGCAGGGAGGGAGTTCAGCCAAAAACATTCAGTACTTC. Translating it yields CASGPMQGGSSAKNIQYF.

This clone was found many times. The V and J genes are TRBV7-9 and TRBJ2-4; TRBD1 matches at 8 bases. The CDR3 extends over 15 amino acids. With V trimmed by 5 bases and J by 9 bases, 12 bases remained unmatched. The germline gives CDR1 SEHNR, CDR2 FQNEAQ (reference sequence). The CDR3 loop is CASSPPGQEIGIQYF. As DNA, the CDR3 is TGTGCCAGCAGCCCACCGGGACAGGAGATTGGCATTCAGTACTTC.